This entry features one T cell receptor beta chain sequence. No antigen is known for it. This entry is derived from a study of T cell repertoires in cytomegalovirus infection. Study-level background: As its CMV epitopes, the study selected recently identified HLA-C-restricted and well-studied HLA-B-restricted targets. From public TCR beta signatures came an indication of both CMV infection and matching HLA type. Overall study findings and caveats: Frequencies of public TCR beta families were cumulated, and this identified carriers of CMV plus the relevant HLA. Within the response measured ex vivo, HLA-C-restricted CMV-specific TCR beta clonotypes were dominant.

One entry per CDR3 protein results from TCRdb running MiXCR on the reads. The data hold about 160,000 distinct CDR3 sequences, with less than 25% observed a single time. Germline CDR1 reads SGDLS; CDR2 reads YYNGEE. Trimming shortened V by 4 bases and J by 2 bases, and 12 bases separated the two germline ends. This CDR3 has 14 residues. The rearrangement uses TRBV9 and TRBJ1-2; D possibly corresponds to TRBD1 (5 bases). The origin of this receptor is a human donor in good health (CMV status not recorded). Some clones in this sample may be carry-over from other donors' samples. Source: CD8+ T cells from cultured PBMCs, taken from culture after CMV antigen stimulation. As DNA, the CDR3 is TGTGCCAGCAGCCCGGACAAAATAAACTATGGCTACACCTTC. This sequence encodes CASSPDKINYGYTF.